Presented here are 30 T cell receptor beta chains from one specimen sequenced in a study of ipilimumab plus nivolumab after autologous stem cell transplantation. Profiled with immunoSEQ multiplex PCR; TCRdb holds only in-frame clones, not every one. The sample records 77,000 or so clones, around 80% being singletons. The material was PBMCs, obtained in a trial of ipilimumab plus nivolumab as post-transplant consolidation. The source of these receptors is a male donor with diffuse large B-cell lymphoma.

This clone was seen at least ten times. V and J are TRBV19 and TRBJ1-2, with D perhaps matching TRBD1 (6 bases). CDR3 length: 14 amino acids. V gave up 3 bases and J gave up 4 bases, with 12 bases separating them. Looked up from germline, CDR1 is LNHDA and CDR2 is SQIVND (reference sequence). The CDR3 DNA is TGTGCCAGTAGTATGAGACAGGCTCTCTATGGCTACACCTTC. The encoded protein is CASSMRQALYGYTF.

V is TRBV5-4 and J is TRBJ2-3; D remains unclear. The CDR3 extends over 13 amino acids. Germline V gene lookup returns CDR1 SGHNT and CDR2 YYREEE (reference sequence). Trimming took 3 bases from V and 5 from J, leaving 10 bases between them. The CDR3, as DNA: TGTGCCAGCAGCTCCCAGCATATAGATACGCAGTATTTT. This gives the protein CASSSQHIDTQYF.

The genes are TRBV4-1 and TRBJ2-7, with 7 bases matching TRBD1. Germline V gives CDR1 MGHRA, CDR2 YSYEKL. With 4 bases clipped from V and 6 bases from J, the junction kept 6 bases outside the gene matches. The CDR3 totals 13 residues. CDR3 amino acids: CASSRDRVGEQYF. The CDR3 nucleotides read TGCGCCAGCAGCCGAGACAGGGTGGGCGAGCAGTACTTC.

This chain uses TRBV4-2 with TRBJ2-3; TRBD1 is a possible D gene (6 bases). In germline, CDR1 is LGHNA, CDR2 YNFKEQ. The CDR3 spans 14 residues. V dropped 0 bases and J dropped 7 bases, with 11 bases sitting between them. Written as DNA, the CDR3 is TGTGCCAGCAGCCAAGATCTAGGGGGAAATACGCAGTATTTT. It translates to CASSQDLGGNTQYF.

Concerning this clone itself: At one end, the junction sequence differs from germline, possibly due to a read error. V is TRBV5-1 and J is TRBJ1-6, with TRBD1 identical over 10 bases. The CDR3 covers 14 residues. Germline CDR1 is SGHRS and CDR2 is YFSETQ. The CDR3 reads CASSLGDRGSPLHF. CDR3 nucleotides: TGTGCCAGCAGCTTGGGGGACAGGGGCTCACCCCTCCACTTT.

This rearrangement joins TRBV7-8 to TRBJ2-2; D perhaps matches TRBD2 (7 bases). Germline values: CDR1 SGHVS, CDR2 FQNEAQ. The length of the CDR3 is 14 residues. Deletions cut 5 bases from V and 6 bases from J, with 13 bases between. The CDR3 protein is CASSPWGGPGELFF. The CDR3 coding sequence is TGTGCCAGCAGCCCTTGGGGGGGCCCCGGGGAGCTGTTTTTT.

The V call is TRBV7-2, the J call TRBJ2-3; possible D gene TRBD1, 6 bases. The CDR3 totals 15 residues. The V gene's germline CDR1 is SGHTA and CDR2 FQGNSA. V was shortened by 4 bases and J by 6 bases, with 17 bases between the two germline ends. DNA for the CDR3: TGTGCCAGCAGCTCCGATGACAGGTTTTTTGATACGCAGTATTTT. It codes for CASSSDDRFFDTQYF.

Only a few counts were recorded for this clone. The V gene is TRBV5-1, the J gene TRBJ1-1, with no clear D. Trimming took off 1 base at V and 1 base at J, with 11 bases between the two ends. Germline CDR1 and CDR2: SGHRS and YFSETQ. This CDR3 has 15 amino acids. The CDR3 DNA follows: TGCGCCAGCAGCTTGACAGCGCTAAGGAACACTGAAGCTTTCTTT. It encodes CASSLTALRNTEAFF.

The V gene is TRBV11-3, the J gene TRBJ2-7, with a tentative D call TRBD1 (6 bases). Between the trimmed V and J ends, which lost 5 bases and 6 bases, there was a span of 20 bases. Germline lookup yields CDR1 SGHNT and CDR2 YENEEA. The CDR3 has 15 amino acids. CDR3 nucleotide sequence: TGTGCCAGCAGCGCAGGATCAGGGGTGTCGCGCGAGCAGTACTTC. It encodes CASSAGSGVSREQYF.

In its sample, this clone was seen once. This chain connects TRBV6-5 to TRBJ1-1; 7 bases are a match to TRBD1. This CDR3 spans 15 amino acids. V was clipped by 7 bases and J by 5 bases; unmatched bases: 13. Per the germline V gene, CDR1 is MNHEY and CDR2 is SVGAGI. CDR3 residues: CASTLWKGAPTEAFF. The DNA for the CDR3 is TGTGCCAGCACCCTGTGGAAGGGGGCGCCGACTGAAGCTTTCTTT.

The CDR3, as DNA: TGTGCCAGCAGCGCAGGACAGGGGGTGACCTACGAGCAGTACTTC. Protein sequence: CASSAGQGVTYEQYF. V usage is TRBV5-4 and J usage is TRBJ2-7; 10 bases fit TRBD1. V lost 4 bases to trimming and J lost 2 bases; unmatched junction nucleotides: 6. The CDR3 loop spans 15 amino acids. Per germline, CDR1 SGHNT and CDR2 YYREEE (reference sequence). Variable domain in full (rest from reference TRBV5-4 and TRBJ2-7): ETGVTQSPTHLIKTRGQQVTLRCSSQSGHNTVSWYQQALGQGPQFIFQYYREEENGRGNFPPRFSGLQFPNYSSELNVNALELDDSALYLCASSAGQGVTYEQYFGPGTRLTVT.

The gene calls are TRBV6-6 and TRBJ2-7, with a possible D match to TRBD2 (7 bases). With 2 bases removed from V and 3 bases from J, the gap between germline ends came to 11 bases. CDR1 and CDR2 (germline): MNHNY, SVGAGI (reference sequence). The CDR3 length is 14 residues. CDR3 amino acids: CASSYEGGLYEQYF. CDR3 nucleotides: TGTGCCAGCAGTTACGAGGGGGGGCTCTACGAGCAGTACTTC.

In the case of this clone: One junction end disagrees with the germline gene, perhaps due to a read error. The sample carries other DNA sequences with the same CDR3. The V call is TRBV27, the J call TRBJ1-1; possible D gene TRBD1, 6 bases. The germline V gene encodes CDR1 MNHEY and CDR2 SMNVEV (reference sequence). The CDR3 is made up of 13 amino acids. This CDR3 reads CASSLSDRFKAFF. For the CDR3, the DNA is TGTGCCAGCAGTCTATCGGACAGATTTAAAGCTTTCTTT.

This sequence joins TRBV19 and TRBJ1-4, with 7 bases aligning to TRBD1. The germline V gene has CDR1 LNHDA and CDR2 SQIVND (reference sequence). The V segment lost 8 bases and the J segment 8 bases; nucleotides outside the gene matches: 11. This CDR3 is built from 14 residues. The CDR3 DNA is TGTGCCAGTCGCCGGGGACAGCTTATCGAAAAACTGTTTTTT. Its translation: CASRRGQLIEKLFF.

The J gene is TRBJ2-5, the V gene TRBV6-1, with a weak D call TRBD1 (6 bases). Germline V CDR1 and CDR2: MNHNS, SASEGT. This CDR3 is built from 15 residues. V was shortened by 6 bases and J by 7 bases, with 21 bases between the two germline ends. CDR3 sequence (DNA): TGTGCCAGCAGAGACTTCACCGGGACACCAGTGACCCAGTACTTC. Translating it yields CASRDFTGTPVTQYF.

The CDR3 sequence is CASSLAGMNTEAFF. The CDR3 coding sequence is TGTGCCAGCAGCCTAGCAGGTATGAACACTGAAGCTTTCTTT. This sequence joins TRBV14 and TRBJ1-1, with D unresolved. Trimming cost V 4 bases and J 0 bases, with 9 bases left between them. Germline V gene lookup returns CDR1 SGHDN and CDR2 FVKESK. This CDR3 region has 14 residues.

The chain combines TRBV5-6 with TRBJ2-5; D is uncertain. V was clipped by 2 bases and J by 0 bases, with 17 bases between them. The V gene's germline CDR1 is SGHDT and CDR2 YYEEEE. The CDR3 runs 17 residues. The CDR3 nucleotides read TGTGCCAGCAGCTTTGGATTAAACTACAAGAACCAAGAGACCCAGTACTTC. Translation: CASSFGLNYKNQETQYF. The entire variable domain, with the rest obtained from reference TRBV5-6 and TRBJ2-5, is as follows: DAGVTQSPTHLIKTRGQQVTLRCSPKSGHDTVSWYQQALGQGPQFIFQYYEEEERQRGNFPDRFSGHQFPNYSSELNVNALLLGDSALYLCASSFGLNYKNQETQYFGPGTRLLVL.

V gene TRBV18 combines with J gene TRBJ2-5, with TRBD1 identical over 8 bases. Germline values: CDR1 KGHSH, CDR2 LQKENI. V lost 5 bases and J lost 5; bases outside the gene matches: 7. This CDR3 region has 14 residues. The CDR3 DNA reads as TGTGCCAGCTCAGCAGGACAGGGTTTTGAGACCCAGTACTTC. It codes for CASSAGQGFETQYF.

The V call is TRBV10-1, the J call TRBJ1-2, with D possibly matching TRBD1 (6 bases). CDR3 size: 14 residues. V was trimmed by 8 bases and J by 4 bases, leaving 17 bases between them. From germline, CDR1 is WNHNN and CDR2 SYGVQD (reference sequence). As DNA, the CDR3 is TGCGCCAGCCTAAACTCGGGGGCGGGCTATGGCTACACCTTC. Encoded protein: CASLNSGAGYGYTF.

The chain recombines TRBV6-6 with TRBJ1-5; D uncertain. The V gene lost 1 base and the J gene lost 7 bases, with 8 bases spanning the gap. The germline CDR1 and CDR2 sequences are MNHNY and SVGAGI (reference sequence). This CDR3 contains 13 residues. The CDR3 DNA follows: TGTGCCAGCAGTTACTTAAACACCCAGCCCCAGCATTTT. Protein: CASSYLNTQPQHF.

The chain combines TRBV5-5 with TRBJ2-7, with 7 bases aligning to TRBD1. CDR1 is SGHKS, CDR2 YYEKEE, per germline (reference sequence). The length of the CDR3 is 15 residues. With V trimmed by 4 bases and J by 2 bases, 9 bases remained unmatched. CDR3 sequence (DNA): TGTGCCAGCAGCCTCGCTCGAGGGGGCCCCTACGAGCAGTACTTC. Translating gives CASSLARGGPYEQYF.

CDR3 in amino acids: CASRSRVSNTGELFF. The CDR3 nucleotides are TGTGCCAGTAGATCGAGGGTCTCGAACACCGGGGAGCTGTTTTTT. This sequence joins TRBV19 and TRBJ2-2, with a tentative D call TRBD2 (5 bases). Germline V lookup: CDR1 LNHDA, CDR2 SQIVND (reference sequence). Trimming took 6 bases from V and 0 from J, leaving 11 bases between them. CDR3 length equals 15 residues.

This rearrangement joins TRBV14 to TRBJ2-5; D remains ambiguous. Trimming took 0 bases from V and 5 from J, leaving 10 bases between them. Germline V gene lookup returns CDR1 SGHDN and CDR2 FVKESK. This CDR3 spans 14 amino acids. This CDR3 reads CASSQDGSFETQYF. The CDR3 DNA sequence: TGTGCCAGCAGCCAAGATGGATCTTTTGAGACCCAGTACTTC. Full variable domain (rest looked up from reference TRBV14 and TRBJ2-5): EAGVTQFPSHSVIEKGQTVTLRCDPISGHDNLYWYRRVMGKEIKFLLHFVKESKQDESGMPNNRFLAERTGGTYSTLKVQPAELEDSGVYFCASSQDGSFETQYFGPGTRLLVL.

The CDR3 DNA sequence: TGTGCCAGCAGCAGGGTTAATTTAATCTACACCTTC. Translated: CASSRVNLIYTF. The chain joins TRBV5-6 to TRBJ1-2, with D unresolved. Trimming took off 4 bases at V and 10 bases at J, with 14 bases between the two ends. Germline assignment: CDR1 SGHDT and CDR2 YYEEEE. This CDR3 comprises 12 residues.

The chain employs TRBV25-1 and TRBJ1-4; 9 nucleotides align to TRBD1. The J segment lost 7 bases and the V segment lost 5 bases, leaving 5 bases of the junction unmatched. The CDR3 extends over 14 amino acids. The germline gives CDR1 MGHDK, CDR2 SYGVNS. This chain's CDR3 is CASSPTTGGEKLFF. The CDR3 coding sequence is TGTGCCAGCAGTCCGACGACAGGGGGTGAAAAACTGTTTTTT. The full variable domain, its missing parts supplied by reference TRBV25-1 and TRBJ1-4, is EADIYQTPRYLVIGTGKKITLECSQTMGHDKMYWYQQDPGMELHLIHYSYGVNSTEKGDLSSESTVSRIRTEHFPLTLESARPSHTSQYLCASSPTTGGEKLFFGSGTQLSVL.

The chain uses TRBV5-6 and TRBJ1-2, with 9 bases lining up with TRBD1. Germline CDR1 SGHDT, CDR2 YYEEEE. The CDR3 loop spans 12 amino acids. The junction had 2 bases not matched to a gene; V was cut back by 7 bases and J by 4 bases. The CDR3 loop is CASLDRGYGYTF. The CDR3 DNA reads as TGTGCCAGCCTGGACAGGGGCTATGGCTACACCTTC.

The CDR3 reads CASSRGADGTGELFF. In nucleotides, the CDR3 is TGTGCCAGCAGCCGGGGGGCCGATGGGACCGGGGAGCTGTTTTTT. This rearrangement joins TRBV6-6 to TRBJ2-2; D is possibly TRBD2 (7 bases). The CDR3 has 15 amino acids. Germline CDR1 and CDR2: MNHNY and SVGAGI (reference sequence). Between the trimmed V and J ends, which lost 6 bases and 5 bases, there was a span of 16 bases.

The gene calls are TRBV2 and TRBJ2-5, with 14 bases aligning to TRBD2. The germline V gene encodes CDR1 SNHLY and CDR2 FYNNEI. The CDR3 totals 15 residues. The trim removed 5 bases at V and 5 bases at J, leaving 4 bases unmatched. CDR3 sequence: CASSLGLAGVETQYF. Written as DNA, the CDR3 is TGTGCCAGCAGTTTGGGACTAGCGGGGGTTGAGACCCAGTACTTC.

This clone has a single count. The V call is TRBV19, the J call TRBJ2-1, with 9 bases that match TRBD2. Germline V gene data show CDR1 as LNHDA and CDR2 as SQIVND (reference sequence). The CDR3 runs 15 residues. V shed 5 bases and J 6 bases; nucleotides not matched to a gene: 8. The CDR3 DNA is TGTGCCAGTAGTCCGCGGGGGGGCCGGGGCAATGAGCAGTTCTTC. Amino acids: CASSPRGGRGNEQFF.

The genes are TRBV19 and TRBJ1-2; D is uncertain. V lost 3 bases and J 2 bases, leaving 7 bases between the germline ends. The length of the CDR3 is 13 residues. Germline V gene data show CDR1 as LNHDA and CDR2 as SQIVND (reference sequence). The CDR3 nucleotides read TGTGCCAGTAGTATCCGGGAAAACTATGGCTACACCTTC. Translated: CASSIRENYGYTF.